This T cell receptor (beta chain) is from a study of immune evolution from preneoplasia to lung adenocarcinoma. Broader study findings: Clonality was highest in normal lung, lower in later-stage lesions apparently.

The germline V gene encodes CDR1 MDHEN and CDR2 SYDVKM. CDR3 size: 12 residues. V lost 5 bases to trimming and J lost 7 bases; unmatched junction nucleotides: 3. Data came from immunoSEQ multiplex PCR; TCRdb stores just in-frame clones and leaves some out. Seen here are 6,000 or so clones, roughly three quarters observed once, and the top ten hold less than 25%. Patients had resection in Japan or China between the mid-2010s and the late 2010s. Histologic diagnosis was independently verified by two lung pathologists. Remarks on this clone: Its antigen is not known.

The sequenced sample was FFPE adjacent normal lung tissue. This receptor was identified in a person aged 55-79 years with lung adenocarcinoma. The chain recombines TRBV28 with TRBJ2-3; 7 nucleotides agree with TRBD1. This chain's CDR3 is CASSVQGYTQYF. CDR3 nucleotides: TGTGCCAGCAGTGTACAGGGGTATACGCAGTATTTT.